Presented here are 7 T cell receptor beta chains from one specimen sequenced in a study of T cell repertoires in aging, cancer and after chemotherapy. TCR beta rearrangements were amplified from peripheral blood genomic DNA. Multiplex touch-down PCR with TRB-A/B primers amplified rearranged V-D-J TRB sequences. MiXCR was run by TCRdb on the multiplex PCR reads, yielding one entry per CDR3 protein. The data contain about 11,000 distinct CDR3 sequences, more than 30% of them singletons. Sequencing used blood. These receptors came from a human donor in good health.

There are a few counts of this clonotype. The CDR3 coding sequence is TGTGCCAGCAGCGTCAAAACTAGCGGCTACAATGAGCAGTTCTTC. This sequence encodes CASSVKTSGYNEQFF. The chain employs TRBV5-4 and TRBJ2-1; 8 bases agree with TRBD2. Trimming at V came to 4 bases and at J to 3 bases, leaving 6 bases not matched to a gene. The germline CDR1 and CDR2 sequences are SGHNT and YYREEE (reference sequence). The CDR3 loop spans 15 amino acids. The full variable domain, its missing parts supplied by reference TRBV5-4 and TRBJ2-1, is ETGVTQSPTHLIKTRGQQVTLRCSSQSGHNTVSWYQQALGQGPQFIFQYYREEENGRGNFPPRFSGLQFPNYSSELNVNALELDDSALYLCASSVKTSGYNEQFFGPGTRLTVL.

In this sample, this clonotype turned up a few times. CDR3 sequence (DNA): TGTGCCAGCAGTAAGACAGGGGCGGTTCGAGCTTTCTTT. This encodes CASSKTGAVRAFF. V is TRBV28 and J is TRBJ1-1, with 8 bases lining up with TRBD1. In germline, CDR1 is MDHEN, CDR2 SYDVKM. The V and J ends lost 5 bases and 10 bases, in that order; junction bases with no gene match: 9. This CDR3 region has 13 residues.

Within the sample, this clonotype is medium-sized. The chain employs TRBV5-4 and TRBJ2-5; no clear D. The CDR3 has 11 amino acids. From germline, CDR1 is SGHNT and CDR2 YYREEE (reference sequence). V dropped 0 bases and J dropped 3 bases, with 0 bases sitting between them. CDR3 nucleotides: TGTGCCAGCAGCTTGGAAGAGACCCAGTACTTC. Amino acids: CASSLEETQYF.

CDR3 residues: CASRALSGYISYEQYF. The DNA for the CDR3 is TGTGCCAGCAGGGCCCTTTCGGGGTATATCTCCTACGAGCAGTACTTC. The chain employs TRBV6-1 and TRBJ2-7; D is perhaps TRBD2 (5 bases). The CDR3 sequence is 16 residues long. CDR1 and CDR2 (germline): MNHNS, SASEGT. The V and J ends lost 6 bases and 0 bases respectively, with 18 bases between them.

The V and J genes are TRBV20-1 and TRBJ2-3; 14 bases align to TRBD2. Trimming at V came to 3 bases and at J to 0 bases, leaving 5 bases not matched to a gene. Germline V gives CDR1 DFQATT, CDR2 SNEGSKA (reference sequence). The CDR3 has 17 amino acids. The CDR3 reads CSARGGLAGASTDTQYF. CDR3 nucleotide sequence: TGCAGTGCTAGGGGGGGACTAGCGGGGGCCAGCACAGATACGCAGTATTTT.

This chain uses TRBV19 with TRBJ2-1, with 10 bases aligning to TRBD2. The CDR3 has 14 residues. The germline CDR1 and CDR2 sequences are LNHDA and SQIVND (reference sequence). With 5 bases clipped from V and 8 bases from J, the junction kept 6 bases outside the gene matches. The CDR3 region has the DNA TGTGCCAGTAGTCATCTAGCGGGAGCTCATGAGCAGTTCTTC. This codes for CASSHLAGAHEQFF.

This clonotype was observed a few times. CDR3 in amino acids: CASRRDRGFPHEQFF. DNA of the CDR3: TGTGCCAGCAGGCGGGACAGGGGCTTCCCCCATGAGCAGTTCTTC. The rearrangement links TRBV6-5 to TRBJ2-1; 10 nucleotides line up with TRBD1. This CDR3 comprises 15 residues. Germline lookup yields CDR1 MNHEY and CDR2 SVGAGI. The junction had 10 bases not matched to a gene; V was cut back by 6 bases and J by 8 bases.